This T cell receptor beta chain was identified during a study of cytomegalovirus exposure and HLA in healthy donors. 13 Jbeta primers and 60 Vbeta primers were used for the PCR. Sequencing used immunoSEQ multiplex PCR; TCRdb keeps in-frame clones, though not all of them. In the table there are about 36,000 clones, 60% to 75% of which are singletons. The germline V gene has CDR1 MNHNS and CDR2 SASEGT. The V gene lost 7 bases and the J gene lost 9 bases, with 13 bases spanning the gap. The length of the CDR3 is 13 residues. The clonotype originates from a man aged 25-45 years in good health and CMV-seronegative. The material sequenced was PBMCs. The chain has TRBV6-1 and TRBJ1-6; no reliable D call. DNA for the CDR3: TGTGCCAGCAATCGAGGCCAGTCTTCACCCCTCCACTTT. Protein: CASNRGQSSPLHF.